The 7 T cell receptor beta chains below all came from one sample that was sequenced in a study of control samples from healthy donors and cancer patients. Clones were read by immunoSEQ multiplex PCR, and TCRdb kept only the in-frame ones, dropping some. This sample yields about 160,000 clones, of which roughly 89% are seen a single time; around 12% belongs to the top ten. Specimen: blood. The receptors originated from a man aged 30 to 45 in good health.

This rearrangement joins TRBV13 to TRBJ2-1, with D possibly being TRBD1 or TRBD2 (5 bases each). Deletions cut 3 bases from V and 9 bases from J, with 9 bases between. The CDR3 totals 12 residues. Looked up from germline, CDR1 is PRHDT and CDR2 is FYEKMQ (reference sequence). CDR3 nucleotides: TGTGCCAGCAGCTTTTGGGGGACTGAGCAGTTCTTC. Its translation is CASSFWGTEQFF.

This clone showed up just once. The J gene is TRBJ1-1, the V gene TRBV5-1; D is uncertain. Germline-derived CDR1 and CDR2 are SGHRS and YFSETQ. The CDR3 has 14 amino acids. V was clipped by 4 bases and J by 1 base, with 11 bases between them. The CDR3, as DNA: TGCGCCAGCAGCCCCGGGCAGTCGAACACTGAAGCTTTCTTT. It yields the protein CASSPGQSNTEAFF.

The genes are TRBV6-5 and TRBJ2-1; weak D call: TRBD1 (6 bases). Trimming stripped 4 bases from V and 4 bases from J, with 17 bases between. The CDR3 extends over 16 amino acids. CDR1 MNHEY and CDR2 SVGAGI come from the germline V gene. The CDR3 here is CASSSSPSQGYNEQFF. The DNA of the CDR3 is TGTGCCAGCAGTTCCAGCCCCTCGCAGGGGTACAATGAGCAGTTCTTC.

The rearrangement joins TRBV5-1 to TRBJ2-7; D not certain. The CDR3 sequence is 14 residues long. V was shortened by 0 bases and J by 5 bases, with 12 bases between the two germline ends. Germline values: CDR1 SGHRS, CDR2 YFSETQ. The CDR3 protein is CASSLGGNRNEQYF. DNA of the CDR3: TGCGCCAGCAGCTTGGGCGGAAATAGGAACGAGCAGTACTTC.

The chain combines TRBV28 with TRBJ2-1; 8 nucleotides agree with TRBD2. This CDR3 is 15 amino acids long. Germline CDR1 is MDHEN and CDR2 is SYDVKM. J was trimmed by 3 bases and V by 4 bases; bases with no gene match: 5. CDR3 sequence: CASSSRLANYNEQFF. In DNA, the CDR3 is TGTGCCAGCAGTTCCCGACTAGCGAACTACAATGAGCAGTTCTTC. Filled out from reference TRBV28 and TRBJ2-1, the complete variable domain reads DVKVTQSSRYLVKRTGEKVFLECVQDMDHENMFWYRQDPGLGLRLIYFSYDVKMKEKGDIPEGYSVSREKKERFSLILESASTNQTSMYLCASSSRLANYNEQFFGPGTRLTVL.

For the CDR3, the DNA is TGTGCCATCCGGCAGGGGGAGAATGAGCAGTTCTTC. Protein sequence: CAIRQGENEQFF. The chain links TRBV10-3 to TRBJ2-1, with 7 bases that match TRBD1. V shed 8 bases and J 7 bases; nucleotides not matched to a gene: 5. The CDR3 spans 12 residues. Germline lookup yields CDR1 ENHRY and CDR2 SYGVKD.

Sample share makes this clone large. V is TRBV3-1 (or the pseudogene TRBV3-2) and J is TRBJ2-7; 9 bases align to TRBD2. Trimming took 0 bases from V and 0 from J; bases not matched to a gene: 12. The CDR3 runs 19 residues. CDR1 is LGHDT and CDR2 is YNNKEL in the germline V gene (reference sequence). The CDR3 loop is CASSQEKIAGDPLSYEQYF. In DNA form, the CDR3 reads TGTGCCAGCAGCCAAGAAAAGATAGCGGGAGACCCTCTCTCCTACGAGCAGTACTTC.